This TCR beta chain was identified during a study of PD-1 blockade in classical Hodgkin lymphoma. Study-wide results and caveats: Reasons behind the repertoire differences stay unclear, perhaps disease activity or earlier therapy. Significant TCR diversity gains by C4D1 occurred in CD4+ but not CD8+ cells.

The protocol was immunoSEQ multiplex PCR, while the TCRdb copy is restricted to in-frame clones and leaves out a portion. The data show some 8,000 clones, about four fifths seen once. Described time point: cycle 4 day 1 (C4D1), after about 6 weeks of nivolumab. Patients all relapsed after autologous stem cell transplantation, and there was variation in brentuximab vedotin exposure. Magnetic negative selection was used to purify CD8+ T cells from thawed PBMCs. This CDR3 is 15 amino acids long. V was trimmed by 2 bases and J by 4 bases, leaving 14 bases between them. Germline lookup yields CDR1 MNHNS and CDR2 SASEGT. This clone was seen once. Its cognate antigen is unknown.

This TCR came from a human donor with classical Hodgkin lymphoma. The sequenced sample was CD8+ T cells from blood, obtained before the fourth cycle of nivolumab. The V and J genes are TRBV6-1 and TRBJ1-2, with no clear D. The CDR3 DNA follows: TGTGCCAGCAGTGAAAACGGTAAAGCGATCTATGGCTACACCTTC. It codes for CASSENGKAIYGYTF.